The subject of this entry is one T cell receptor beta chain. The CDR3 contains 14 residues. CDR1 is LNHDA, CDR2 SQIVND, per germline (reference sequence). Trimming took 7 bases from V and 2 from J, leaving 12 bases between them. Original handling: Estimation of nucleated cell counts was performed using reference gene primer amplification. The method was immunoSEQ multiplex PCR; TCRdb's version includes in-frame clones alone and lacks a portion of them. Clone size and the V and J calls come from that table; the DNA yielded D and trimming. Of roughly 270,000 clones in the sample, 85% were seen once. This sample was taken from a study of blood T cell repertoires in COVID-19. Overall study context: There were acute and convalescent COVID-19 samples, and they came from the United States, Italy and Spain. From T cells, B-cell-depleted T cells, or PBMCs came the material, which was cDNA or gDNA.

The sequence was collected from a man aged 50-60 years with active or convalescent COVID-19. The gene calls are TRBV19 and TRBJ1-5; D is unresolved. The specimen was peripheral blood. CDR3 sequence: CASNRGWGNQPQHF. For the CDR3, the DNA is TGTGCCAGTAACCGGGGTTGGGGCAATCAGCCCCAGCATTTT.